This TCR beta chain was profiled in a study of T-cell memory formation after mild COVID-19 (dated by TCRdb to the early 2020s). A note on the overall study: TCR sequence clusters from the two donors were largely donor specific. T-cell clones expanding and contracting after mild COVID-19 in two donors were tracked by longitudinal TCRalpha and TCRbeta repertoire sequencing. Two young, previously healthy adult volunteers, one female and one male, were included in the cohort.

CDR1 and CDR2 are read off the germline V gene (reference sequence) as GTSNPN and SVGIG. The CDR3 runs 12 residues from the cysteine to the phenylalanine. Only CDR3 DNA remains: 36 bases, in frame from the first base. Trimming removed 3 bases from V and 4 bases from J, leaving 10 bases between the germline ends. Sequencing was carried out with an Illumina NovaSeq 6000. Using 5'RACE with constant-segment primers, TCRalpha and TCRbeta cDNA libraries were constructed, with sample barcodes and unique molecular identifiers added in the process. RNA was extracted from every sample with Trizol reagent. Library amplification was performed in two PCR steps, and a second sample barcode and Illumina TruSeq adapters were introduced in the second step. Sequencing of libraries was performed on an Illumina NovaSeq with 2 x 150 bp paired-end reads. The paper's data handling went like this. The reads were demultiplexed and collapsed into UMI-guided consensus sequences using migec v1.2.7. Using mixcr v2.1.11, UMI consensuses were aligned to TRA and TRB V and J templates and then assembled into clonotypes. Clonotypes were classified as expanded or contracted when called significant by both edgeR and NoisET, with noise models trained on biological replicates. edgeR calls used a false discovery rate-adjusted p below 0.01 and a log2 fold-change threshold of 1. As an exploratory analysis of dynamics, max-normalized trajectories of the 1000 most abundant clonotypes were examined with PCA combined with hierarchical clustering. Separately sequenced CD4+ and CD8+ repertoires were used to assign a CD4 or CD8 phenotype to each responding clone. TCRdb took the public reads, trimmed them with fastp at Q25, ran MiXCR for clone calling and kept in-frame beta chains. Every CDR3 protein is listed once, alongside the most common genes and DNA of its rows. TCRdb's processing, not the authors' own work, is the source of the V and J calls. The sample has hundreds of thousands of distinct CDR3 sequences on record, 17% of them singletons. The ten largest clonotypes hold roughly 8% of the sample.

PBMCs were isolated by Ficoll-Paque density gradient centrifugation. Here is what the overall study found, with its caveats: Some responding clones were found in pre-infection memory, which suggests that pre-existing cross-reactive memory T cells took part in the SARS-CoV-2 response. From day 15 to 85, contracting clones showed balanced CD4/CD8 phenotypes, whereas a second wave of clones that expanded from day 15 to 37 leaned towards CD4+. The second-wave clones that peaked on day 37 were not confirmed to be SARS-CoV-2 specific. Contracting CD4+ clones turned up mainly in the CM and EM memory subsets, whereas EMRA was where CD8+ clones were enriched. Only two mild cases were covered in the study, and larger cohorts including severe cases with pre-infection samples were considered necessary.

This clonotype was found many times. Its antigen is unknown. No base quality information exists; no much larger clone differs at one position. Rearrangement joined TRBV30 to TRBJ2-7, and perhaps TRBD2 as D gene, on 6 matching bases. Source material: PBMCs or a T cell subset sorted from them (not recorded which). The clonotype originates from an adult woman who had mild COVID-19 (a few samples of this study predate the infection). The sample titles of this study are shuffled in the database, so cell type and time point are left out; the donor was told from shared clones. The nucleotide sequence reads TGTGCCTGGAGGGGCGGAGGGTACGAGCAGTACTTC. Translated, this gives CAWRGGGYEQYF.